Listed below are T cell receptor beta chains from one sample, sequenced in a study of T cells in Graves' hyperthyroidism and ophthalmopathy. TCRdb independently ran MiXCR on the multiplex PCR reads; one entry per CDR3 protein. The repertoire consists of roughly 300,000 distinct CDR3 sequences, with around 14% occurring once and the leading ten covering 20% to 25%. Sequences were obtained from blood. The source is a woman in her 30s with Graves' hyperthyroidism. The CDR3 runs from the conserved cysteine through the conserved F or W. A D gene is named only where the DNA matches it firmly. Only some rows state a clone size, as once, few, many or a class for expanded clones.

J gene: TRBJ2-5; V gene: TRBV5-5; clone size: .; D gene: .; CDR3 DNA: TGTGCCAGCAGCCGCCTGGCCACCCAAGAGACCCAGTACTTC; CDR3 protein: CASSRLATQETQYF
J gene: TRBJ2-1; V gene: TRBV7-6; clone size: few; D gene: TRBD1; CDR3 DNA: TGTGCCAGCGACCCAGGCACAGGGGGCGTCTACAATGAGCAGTTCTTC; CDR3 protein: CASDPGTGGVYNEQFF
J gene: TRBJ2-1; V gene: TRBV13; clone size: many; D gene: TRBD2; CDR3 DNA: TGTGCCAGCAGCCCGGGGGGGGGTGGCAATGAGCAGTTCTTC; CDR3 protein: CASSPGGGGNEQFF
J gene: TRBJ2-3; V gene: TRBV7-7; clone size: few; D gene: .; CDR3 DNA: TGTGCTAGCAGCTTAGACCACACAGATACGCAGTATTTT; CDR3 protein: CASSLDHTDTQYF
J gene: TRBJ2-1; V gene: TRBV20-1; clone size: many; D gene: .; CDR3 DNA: TGCAGTGCCATGGACATAGCGGAGAATATTGACAATGAGCAGTTCTTC; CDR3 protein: CSAMDIAENIDNEQFF
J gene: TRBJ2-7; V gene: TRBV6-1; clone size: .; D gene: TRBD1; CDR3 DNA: TGTGCCAGCAGACCCACGACAGGGAGCTCCTACGAGCAGTACTTC; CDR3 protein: CASRPTTGSSYEQYF
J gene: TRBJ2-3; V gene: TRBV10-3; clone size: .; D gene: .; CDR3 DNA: TGTGCCATCAGGGAACGATTAGACAGGACAGACACAGATACGCAGTATTTT; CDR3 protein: CAIRERLDRTDTDTQYF
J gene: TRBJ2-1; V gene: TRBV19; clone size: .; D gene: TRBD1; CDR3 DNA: TGTGCCAGTAGTATAGGGACAGGTTACAATGAGCAGTTCTTC; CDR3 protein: CASSIGTGYNEQFF
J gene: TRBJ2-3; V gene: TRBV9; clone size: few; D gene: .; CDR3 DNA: TGTGCCAGCAGCTCATCCCCCACAGATACGCAGTATTTT; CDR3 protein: CASSSSPTDTQYF
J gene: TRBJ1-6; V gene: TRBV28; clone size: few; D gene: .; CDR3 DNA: TGTGCCAGCAGTTTTTTCCTCGGTAGTTCACCCCTCCACTTT; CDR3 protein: CASSFFLGSSPLHF
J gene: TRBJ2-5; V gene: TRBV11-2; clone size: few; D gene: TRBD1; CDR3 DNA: TGTGCCAGCAGCTTAGATCAATTGGGACAGGGGAACTTC; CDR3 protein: CASSLDQLGQGNF
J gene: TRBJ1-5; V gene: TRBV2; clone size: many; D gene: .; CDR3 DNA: TGTGCCAGCAGCAGTGGGGAGAGTAGCAATCAGCCCCAGCATTTT; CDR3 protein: CASSSGESSNQPQHF
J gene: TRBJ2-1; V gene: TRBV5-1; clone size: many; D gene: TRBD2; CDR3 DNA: TGCGCCAGCAGCTTGGGAGGGACTAGCGGGAGCAATGAGCAGTTCTTC; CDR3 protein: CASSLGGTSGSNEQFF
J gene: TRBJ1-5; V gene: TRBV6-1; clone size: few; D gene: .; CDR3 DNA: TGTGCCAGCAGCCGACGCGGGGGCAGGGACAATCAGCCCCAGCATTTT; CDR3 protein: CASSRRGGRDNQPQHF
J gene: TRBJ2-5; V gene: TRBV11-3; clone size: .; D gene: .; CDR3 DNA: TGTGCCAGCAGCGCGGACAGAGCACAAGAGACCCAGTACTTC; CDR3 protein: CASSADRAQETQYF
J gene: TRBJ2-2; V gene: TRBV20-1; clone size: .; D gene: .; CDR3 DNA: TGCAGTGCTAGAAGGGGGGGACAAGAGGCCGGGGAGCTGTTTTTT; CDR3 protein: CSARRGGQEAGELFF
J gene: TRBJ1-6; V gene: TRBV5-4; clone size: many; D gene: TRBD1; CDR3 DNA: TGTGCCAGCAGGGGAACAGGGGATTCACCCCTCCACTTT; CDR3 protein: CASRGTGDSPLHF
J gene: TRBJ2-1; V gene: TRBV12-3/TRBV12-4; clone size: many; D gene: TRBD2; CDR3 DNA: TGTGCCAGCAGTCTCCACTCGAGCGGGACGACCTACAATGAGCAGTTCTTC; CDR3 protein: CASSLHSSGTTYNEQFF
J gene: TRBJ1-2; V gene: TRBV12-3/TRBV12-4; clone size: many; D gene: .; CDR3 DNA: TGTGCCAGCACCCCCACCCCGAACTATGGCTACACCTTC; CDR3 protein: CASTPTPNYGYTF
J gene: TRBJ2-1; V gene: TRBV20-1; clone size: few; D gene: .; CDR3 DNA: TGCACCATCATGGAGATTAATGAGCAGTTCTTC; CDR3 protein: CTIMEINEQFF
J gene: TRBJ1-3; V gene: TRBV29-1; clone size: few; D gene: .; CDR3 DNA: TGCAGCGTTGGCACTGCTCTGGGAAACACCATATATTTT; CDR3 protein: CSVGTALGNTIYF
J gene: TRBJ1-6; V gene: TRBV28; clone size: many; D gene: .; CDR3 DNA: TGTGCTGCGGGGGGGCTCAAGTCCTATTCACCCCTCCACTTT; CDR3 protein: CAAGGLKSYSPLHF
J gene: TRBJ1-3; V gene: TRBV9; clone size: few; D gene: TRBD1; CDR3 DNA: TGTGCCAGCAGCGCCGAGGCCAGGGGGCGAATTGGAAACACCATATATTTT; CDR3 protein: CASSAEARGRIGNTIYF
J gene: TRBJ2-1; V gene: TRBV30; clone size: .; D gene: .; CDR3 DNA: TGTGCCTGGAGTGTATCACCGCGGGGGCAGATAGGTGAGCAGTTCTTC; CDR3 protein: CAWSVSPRGQIGEQFF
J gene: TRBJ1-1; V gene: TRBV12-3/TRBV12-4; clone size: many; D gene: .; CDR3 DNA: TGTGCCAGCAGCCCCGGGACATTTCCGGGGGCTTTCTTT; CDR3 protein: CASSPGTFPGAFF
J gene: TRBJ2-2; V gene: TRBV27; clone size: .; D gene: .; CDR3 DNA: TGTGCCAGCAGTCCCCGCTGGGCCGGGGAGCTGTTTTTT; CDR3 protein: CASSPRWAGELFF
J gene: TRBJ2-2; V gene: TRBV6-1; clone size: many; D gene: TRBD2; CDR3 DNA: TGTGCCAGCAGCCGCCTCCTAGCGGGGTCGAACACCGGGGAGCTGTTTTTT; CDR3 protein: CASSRLLAGSNTGELFF
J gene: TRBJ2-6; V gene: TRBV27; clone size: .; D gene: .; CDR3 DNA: TGTGCCAGCAGTTTCTCTAACGGGGGGGCCAACGTCCTGACTTTC; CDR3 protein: CASSFSNGGANVLTF
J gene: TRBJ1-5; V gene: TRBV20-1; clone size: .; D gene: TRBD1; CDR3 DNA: TGCAGTGCTAGAGAATTTGTTGCAGGGGGGAATCAGCCCCAGCATTTT; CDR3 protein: CSAREFVAGGNQPQHF
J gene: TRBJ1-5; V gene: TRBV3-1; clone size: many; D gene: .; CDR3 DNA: TGTGCCAGCAGCCAAGCAGGAGTGAGCAATCAGCCCCAGCATTTT; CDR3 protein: CASSQAGVSNQPQHF
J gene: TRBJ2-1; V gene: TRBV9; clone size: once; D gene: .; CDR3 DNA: TGTGCCAGCAGCGTAGAACCTGGGTGGCCCTACAATGAGCAGTTCTTC; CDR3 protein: CASSVEPGWPYNEQFF
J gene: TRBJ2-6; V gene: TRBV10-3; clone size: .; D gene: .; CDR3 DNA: TGTGCCATCAGTGCAGGGGAGAATCTCTCTGGGGCCAACGTCCTGACTTTC; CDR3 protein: CAISAGENLSGANVLTF
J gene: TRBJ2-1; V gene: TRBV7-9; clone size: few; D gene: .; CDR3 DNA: TGTGCCAGCAAAGAAGGGCGGCTGAGCTCCTACAATGAGCAGTTCTTC; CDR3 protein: CASKEGRLSSYNEQFF
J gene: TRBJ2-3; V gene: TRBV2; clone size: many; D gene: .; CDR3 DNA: TGTGCCAGCCGCCCGACTACCCCAGATACGCAGTATTTT; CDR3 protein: CASRPTTPDTQYF
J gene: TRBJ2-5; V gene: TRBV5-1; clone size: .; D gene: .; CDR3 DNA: TGCGCCAGCAGCTTGGGGTCCGCGGAACAGACCCAGTACTTC; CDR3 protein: CASSLGSAEQTQYF
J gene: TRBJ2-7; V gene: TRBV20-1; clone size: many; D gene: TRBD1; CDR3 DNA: TGCAGTGCTAGATCCGACAGGGTGTTTGGCGAGCAGTACTTC; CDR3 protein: CSARSDRVFGEQYF
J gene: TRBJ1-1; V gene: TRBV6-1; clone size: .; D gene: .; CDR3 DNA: TGTGCCAGCAGTTTCGGGACACCGAACACTGAAGCTTTCTTT; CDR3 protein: CASSFGTPNTEAFF
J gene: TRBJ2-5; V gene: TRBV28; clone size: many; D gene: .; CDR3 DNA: TGTGCCAGCAGACTGACTGGGGGGGGCCTGGAGACCCAGTACTTC; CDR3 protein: CASRLTGGGLETQYF
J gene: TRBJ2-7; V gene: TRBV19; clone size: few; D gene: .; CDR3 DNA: TGTGCCAGTAGTAGCTCAGAAACCTCTTCCTACGAGCAGTACTTC; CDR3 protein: CASSSSETSSYEQYF
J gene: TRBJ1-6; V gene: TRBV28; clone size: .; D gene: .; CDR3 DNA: TGTGCCAGCAGTCTTATACCCCCACCGGGCTCCTATAATTCACCCCTCCACTTT; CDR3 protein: CASSLIPPPGSYNSPLHF
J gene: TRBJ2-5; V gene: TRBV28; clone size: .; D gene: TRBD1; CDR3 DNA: TGTGCCGTCCAGGGGGAGTCGGAGACCCAGTACTTC; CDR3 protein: CAVQGESETQYF
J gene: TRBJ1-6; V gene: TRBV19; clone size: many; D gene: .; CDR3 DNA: TGTGCCAGCATGAGGGGGTACCATAATTCACCCCTCCACTTT; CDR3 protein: CASMRGYHNSPLHF
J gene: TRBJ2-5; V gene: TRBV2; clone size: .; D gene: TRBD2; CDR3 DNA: TGTGCCAGCAGTGGACTAGCGGGAGCGCGTGATGAGACCCAGTACTTC; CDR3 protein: CASSGLAGARDETQYF
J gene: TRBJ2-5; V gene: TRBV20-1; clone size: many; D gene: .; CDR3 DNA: TGCAGTGCTAGGAGAGGAGAGACCCAGTACTTC; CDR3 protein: CSARRGETQYF
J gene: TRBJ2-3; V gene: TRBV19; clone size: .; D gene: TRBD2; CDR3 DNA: TGTGCCAGTAGACGGATACTAGCGGGTGACACAGATACGCAGTATTTT; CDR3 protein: CASRRILAGDTDTQYF
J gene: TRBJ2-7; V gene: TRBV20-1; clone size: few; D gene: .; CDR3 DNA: TGCAGTGCCCCCTCCATCGGGAGATCCCCTTTGGGCGAGCAGTACTTC; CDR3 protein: CSAPSIGRSPLGEQYF
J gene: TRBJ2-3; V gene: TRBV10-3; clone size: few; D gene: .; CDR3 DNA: TGTGCCATCAGTGGAGAGGGCCCAGATACGCAGTATTTT; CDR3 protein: CAISGEGPDTQYF
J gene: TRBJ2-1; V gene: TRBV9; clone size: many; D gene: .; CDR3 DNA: TGTGCCAGCAGCGTCTGGGGACATCCAAACAATGAGCAGTTCTTC; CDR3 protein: CASSVWGHPNNEQFF
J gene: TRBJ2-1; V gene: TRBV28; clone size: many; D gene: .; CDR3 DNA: TGTGCCAGCAGCCCTTTTGACGTCGCCTACAATGAGCAGTTCTTC; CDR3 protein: CASSPFDVAYNEQFF
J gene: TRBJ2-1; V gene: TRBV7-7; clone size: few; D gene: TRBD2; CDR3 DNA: TGTGCTAGCAGCTTAGGCCTCCGCCGGACTAGCGGGAAATGGGTATCGAGTGAGCAGTTCTTC; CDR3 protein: CASSLGLRRTSGKWVSSEQFF
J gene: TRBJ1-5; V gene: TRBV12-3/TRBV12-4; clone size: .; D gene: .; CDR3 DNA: TGTGCCAGCAGTTTCATGAGTTGGGCAGGGGCTCAGCCCCAGCATTTT; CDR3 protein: CASSFMSWAGAQPQHF
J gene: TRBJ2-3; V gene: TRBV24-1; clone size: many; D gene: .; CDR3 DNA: TGTGCCACCAGTGGTAGGGACACGGGCACAGATACGCAGTATTTT; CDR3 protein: CATSGRDTGTDTQYF
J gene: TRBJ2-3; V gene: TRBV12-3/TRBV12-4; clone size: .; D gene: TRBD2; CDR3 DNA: TGTGCCAGCAGGAAACTAGCGGGAGACTATAGCACAGATACGCAGTATTTT; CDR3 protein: CASRKLAGDYSTDTQYF
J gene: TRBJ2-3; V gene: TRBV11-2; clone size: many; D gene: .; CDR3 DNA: TGTGCCAGCAGCTTGGGGCTGGGGACAGATACGCAGTATTTT; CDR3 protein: CASSLGLGTDTQYF
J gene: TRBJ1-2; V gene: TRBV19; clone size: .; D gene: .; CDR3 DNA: TGTGCCAGTAATCCCACGGACAGAACCTTCTATGGCTACACCTTC; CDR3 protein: CASNPTDRTFYGYTF